The rows below give T cell receptor beta chains drawn from one sample of a study of cytomegalovirus exposure and HLA in healthy donors. Libraries were prepared by immunoSEQ multiplex PCR; TCRdb keeps only in-frame clonotypes and omits some of them. Of 150,000 to 200,000 clones detected, around two thirds appear once; the ten largest clones hold roughly 10%. Sequencing input: PBMCs. Every receptor here comes from a man between 25 and 39 years old in good health and CMV-seropositive. CDR3s include the opening cysteine and the closing phenylalanine or tryptophan. The D gene is left open where the match is weak. A row's size may be missing; if present it is once, few, many or a size class.

V gene	J gene	clone size	D gene	CDR3 protein	CDR3 DNA
TRBV5-1	TRBJ1-3	few	NA	CASSYDIPSGNTIYF	TGCGCCAGCAGCTATGACATCCCCTCTGGAAACACCATATATTTT
TRBV7-9	TRBJ1-2	NA	TRBD1	CASFWTGGDGYTF	TGTGCCAGCTTTTGGACAGGGGGAGATGGCTACACCTTC
TRBV25-1	TRBJ2-3	NA	TRBD1	CASSAWTGPTDTQYF	TGTGCCAGCAGTGCGTGGACAGGGCCGACAGATACGCAGTATTTT
TRBV4-1	TRBJ1-1	NA	NA	CASSQIWSRRGNTEAFF	TGCGCCAGCAGCCAGATCTGGTCCCGCAGGGGGAACACTGAAGCTTTCTTT
TRBV7-9	TRBJ2-5	NA	NA	CASSQSTGSGQETQYF	TGTGCCAGCAGCCAATCCACGGGTAGCGGACAAGAGACCCAGTACTTC
TRBV6-1	TRBJ1-1	few	NA	CASHGGATEAFF	TGTGCCAGTCATGGGGGGGCAACTGAAGCTTTCTTT
TRBV19	TRBJ2-1	NA	TRBD2	CASSQLAGANNEQFF	TGTGCCAGTAGTCAACTAGCGGGAGCCAACAATGAGCAGTTCTTC
TRBV5-1	TRBJ2-5	few	NA	CASSPEPGIGETQYF	TGCGCCAGCAGCCCCGAACCAGGGATAGGAGAGACCCAGTACTTC
TRBV7-9	TRBJ1-3	NA	NA	CASSLAEQFRNTIYF	TGTGCCAGCAGCTTAGCGGAACAGTTTAGAAACACCATATATTTT
TRBV28	TRBJ2-1	NA	NA	CASRGGVYKPYNEQFF	TGTGCCAGCAGAGGGGGAGTTTATAAGCCCTACAATGAGCAGTTCTTC
TRBV7-9	TRBJ2-3	NA	NA	CASSQLGLGSSDTQYF	TGTGCCAGCAGCCAACTCGGCCTCGGGAGCTCAGATACGCAGTATTTT
TRBV6-1	TRBJ2-5	few	TRBD2	CASSEGVTSGNRGETQYF	TGTGCCAGCAGTGAAGGAGTGACTAGCGGGAATCGGGGGGAGACCCAGTACTTC
TRBV4-1	TRBJ2-4	NA	TRBD2	CASSQGTSDGGIQYF	TGCGCCAGCAGCCAAGGGACTAGCGATGGCGGCATTCAGTACTTC
TRBV2	TRBJ1-2	few	NA	CANEGGDYGYTF	TGTGCCAACGAGGGGGGGGACTATGGCTACACCTTC
TRBV6-5	TRBJ1-2	NA	TRBD1	CASSYLHRGQDGYTF	TGTGCCAGCAGTTACTTACATCGAGGACAGGATGGCTACACCTTC
TRBV27	TRBJ1-5	NA	NA	CASSLEGQPQHF	TGTGCCAGCAGTTTGGAGGGCCAGCCCCAGCATTTT
TRBV6-1	TRBJ1-5	NA	NA	CASSATWDNNQPQHF	TGTGCCAGCAGTGCGACCTGGGACAACAATCAGCCCCAGCATTTT
TRBV6-5	TRBJ1-2	few	NA	CASSYSGRGSDGYTF	TGTGCCAGCAGTTACTCCGGCAGGGGATCGGATGGCTACACCTTC
TRBV30	TRBJ1-2	NA	NA	CAWATHGTSHGYTF	TGTGCCTGGGCCACTCACGGGACATCCCATGGCTACACCTTC
TRBV28	TRBJ2-7	NA	NA	CASSLSPGVSYEQYF	TGTGCCAGCAGTTTATCACCCGGGGTCTCCTACGAGCAGTACTTC
TRBV4-1	TRBJ2-7	once	TRBD2	CASSPRGRAEGEQYF	TGCGCCAGCTCACCCCGCGGGAGGGCCGAGGGTGAGCAGTACTTC
TRBV6-1	TRBJ1-3	NA	NA	CASSEVGATGNTIYF	TGTGCCAGCAGTGAAGTAGGGGCTACTGGAAACACCATATATTTT
TRBV10-1	TRBJ2-2	NA	TRBD2	CASSHLGSGSNTGELFF	TGCGCCAGCAGCCACTTGGGTAGCGGGAGTAACACCGGGGAGCTGTTTTTT
TRBV28	TRBJ2-7	NA	TRBD2	CASIPPSGDSSYEQYF	TGTGCCAGCATCCCTCCTAGCGGGGATAGCTCCTACGAGCAGTACTTC
TRBV6-4	TRBJ2-1	NA	TRBD1	CASSVGQGDYNEQFF	TGTGCCAGCAGTGTGGGACAGGGGGACTACAATGAGCAGTTCTTC
TRBV10-1	TRBJ2-7	NA	NA	CASSPWSATYEQYF	TGCGCCAGCAGTCCCTGGAGTGCTACCTACGAGCAGTACTTC
TRBV28	TRBJ1-1	NA	TRBD1	CASRKDRGSVEAFF	TGTGCCAGCAGGAAGGACAGGGGCTCGGTTGAAGCTTTCTTT
TRBV6-4	TRBJ1-2	NA	TRBD1	CASSRDPQGGYTF	TGTGCCAGCAGTAGGGACCCACAGGGGGGCTACACCTTC
TRBV2	TRBJ2-3	NA	TRBD2	CASRLRLAGEDTQYF	TGTGCCAGCAGATTAAGACTAGCGGGAGAAGATACGCAGTATTTT
TRBV7-8	TRBJ2-3	NA	NA	CASSLELDYSPDTQYF	TGTGCCAGCAGCTTAGAGCTCGACTATTCGCCAGATACGCAGTATTTT
TRBV16	TRBJ1-2	NA	NA	CASSQSGGRGYTF	TGTGCCAGCAGCCAATCTGGGGGCCGGGGCTACACCTTC
TRBV12-5	TRBJ1-1	NA	NA	CASGLVSGRGKAFF	TGTGCTAGTGGTTTGGTATCCGGGAGAGGTAAAGCTTTCTTT
TRBV10-3	TRBJ2-1	NA	TRBD1	CAISESGQGVNGGDNEQFF	TGTGCCATCAGTGAGTCGGGACAGGGGGTGAACGGCGGGGACAATGAGCAGTTCTTC
TRBV15	TRBJ2-7	once	NA	CATSDGSSYEQYF	TGTGCCACCAGCGACGGGAGCTCCTACGAGCAGTACTTC
TRBV5-1	TRBJ2-2	NA	NA	CASSLVPRAYGGELFF	TGCGCCAGCAGCTTGGTGCCCAGGGCTTACGGCGGGGAGCTGTTTTTT
TRBV19	TRBJ2-1	few	NA	CASSINRAHEQFF	TGTGCCAGTAGTATAAACAGGGCCCATGAGCAGTTCTTC
TRBV9	TRBJ2-7	once	TRBD2	CASGGGGQVNEQYF	TGTGCCAGCGGGGGGGGAGGGCAAGTTAACGAGCAGTACTTC
TRBV11-3	TRBJ1-2	NA	NA	CASSPTGVYNYGYTF	TGTGCCAGCAGCCCAACAGGCGTATATAACTATGGCTACACCTTC
TRBV5-6	TRBJ1-1	NA	TRBD1	CASSRGQGTEAFF	TGTGCCAGCAGCCGGGGACAGGGAACTGAAGCTTTCTTT
TRBV6-5	TRBJ1-1	NA	TRBD1	CASSYQQGGTEAFF	TGTGCCAGCAGTTACCAACAGGGGGGCACTGAAGCTTTCTTT